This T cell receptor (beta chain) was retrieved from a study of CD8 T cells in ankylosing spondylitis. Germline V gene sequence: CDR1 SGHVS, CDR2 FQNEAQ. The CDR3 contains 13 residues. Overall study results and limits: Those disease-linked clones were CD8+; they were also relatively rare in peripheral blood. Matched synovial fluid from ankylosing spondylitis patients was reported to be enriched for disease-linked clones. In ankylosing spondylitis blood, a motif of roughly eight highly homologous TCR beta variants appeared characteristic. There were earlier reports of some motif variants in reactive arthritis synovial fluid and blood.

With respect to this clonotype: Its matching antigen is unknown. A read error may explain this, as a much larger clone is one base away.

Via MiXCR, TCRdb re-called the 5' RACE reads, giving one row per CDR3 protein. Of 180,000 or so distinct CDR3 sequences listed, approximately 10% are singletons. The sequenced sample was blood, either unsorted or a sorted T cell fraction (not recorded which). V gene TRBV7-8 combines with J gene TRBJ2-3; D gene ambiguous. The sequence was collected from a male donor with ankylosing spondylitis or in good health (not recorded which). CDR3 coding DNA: TGTGCCAACAGCTTGGGTAACACAGATACGCAGTATTTT. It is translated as CANSLGNTDTQYF.